This T cell receptor beta chain is from a study of cytomegalovirus exposure and HLA in healthy donors. Looking at the study overall: When about 400 donors were genotyped, roughly 82% of them were found to fall in the Caucasian-associated ancestry cluster.

Study-level findings and limits: Later on, a genetic analysis was performed. It linked a missense variant in DCLRE1C with V- and J-gene trimming of TCR beta. The study flagged some 170 TCR beta chains as cytomegalovirus-associated. Several V segments, TRBV6-2 and TRBV6-3 among them, could not be told apart and were dropped.

Comment on this clone: Antigen unknown.

60 Vbeta and 13 Jbeta primers were used in PCR. The method was immunoSEQ multiplex PCR; TCRdb's version includes in-frame clones alone and lacks a portion of them. The data hold 90,000 to 150,000 clones, with about 83% observed a single time. Per the germline V gene, CDR1 is MGHRA and CDR2 is YSYEKL. V was cut by 4 bases and J by 4 bases, with 19 bases left in between. The CDR3 totals 16 residues. This sequence originates from a female donor in good health and CMV-seronegative. The specimen was PBMCs. The rearrangement links TRBV4-1 to TRBJ1-2, with a weak D call TRBD1 (6 bases). Written as DNA, the CDR3 is TGCGCCAGCAGCCCTACTTCCTTGACAGGACGCTATGGCTACACCTTC. It encodes CASSPTSLTGRYGYTF.